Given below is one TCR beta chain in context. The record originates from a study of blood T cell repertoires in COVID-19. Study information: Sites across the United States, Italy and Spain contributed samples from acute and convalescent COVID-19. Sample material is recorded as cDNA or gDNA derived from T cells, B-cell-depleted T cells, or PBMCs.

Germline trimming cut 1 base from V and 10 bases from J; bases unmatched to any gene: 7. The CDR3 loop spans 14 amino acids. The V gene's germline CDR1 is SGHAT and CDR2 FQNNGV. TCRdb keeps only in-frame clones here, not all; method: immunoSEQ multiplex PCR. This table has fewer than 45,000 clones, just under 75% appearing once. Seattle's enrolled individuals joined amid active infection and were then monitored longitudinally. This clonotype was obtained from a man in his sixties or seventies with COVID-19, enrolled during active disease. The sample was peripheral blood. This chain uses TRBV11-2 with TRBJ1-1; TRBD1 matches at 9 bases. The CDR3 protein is CASSLGNRGLVAFF. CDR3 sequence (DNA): TGTGCCAGCAGCTTAGGAAACAGGGGGCTTGTAGCTTTCTTT.